This TCR beta chain was observed in a study of CD8+ T cells in alopecia areata. Study findings and constraints: Alopecia totalis/universalis scalp especially showed more expanded CD8+ clones than normal scalp. Scalp samples also contribute reads from the resident alphabeta T cells found in normal skin.

Extraction and reverse transcription of RNA yielded cDNA as the sequencing template. Generated by immunoSEQ multiplex PCR, the TCRdb table keeps only in-frame clones and is missing some. The sample has some 200,000 clones, around 50% seen once; the top ten hold around 5%. Cell sorting on a FACSAria was used to separate CD4+ and CD8+ T cells from the PBMCs. A few counts support this clone. The antigen is not known. CDR3 length equals 14 residues. The V end lost 5 bases, the J end lost 3 bases, and 12 bases lay between the germline ends. Germline V CDR1 and CDR2: MNHEY, SMNVEV (reference sequence). The gene calls are TRBV27 and TRBJ2-3; D uncertain. The material sequenced was CD8+ T cells sorted from blood. This clonotype was sampled from a human donor in good health. As DNA, the CDR3 is TGTGCCAGCAGTCCCCCCTCGGAAACAGATACGCAGTATTTT. This translates into CASSPPSETDTQYF.